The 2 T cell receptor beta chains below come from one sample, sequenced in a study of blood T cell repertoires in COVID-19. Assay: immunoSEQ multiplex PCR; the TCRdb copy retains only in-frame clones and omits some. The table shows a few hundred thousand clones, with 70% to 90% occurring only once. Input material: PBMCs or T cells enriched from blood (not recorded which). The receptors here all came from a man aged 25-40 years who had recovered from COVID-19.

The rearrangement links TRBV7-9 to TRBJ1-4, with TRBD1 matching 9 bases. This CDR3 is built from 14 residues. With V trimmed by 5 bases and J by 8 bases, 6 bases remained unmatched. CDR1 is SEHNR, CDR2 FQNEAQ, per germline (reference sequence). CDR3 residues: CASSADRGGEKLFF. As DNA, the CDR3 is TGTGCCAGCAGCGCGGACAGGGGAGGCGAAAAACTGTTTTTT.

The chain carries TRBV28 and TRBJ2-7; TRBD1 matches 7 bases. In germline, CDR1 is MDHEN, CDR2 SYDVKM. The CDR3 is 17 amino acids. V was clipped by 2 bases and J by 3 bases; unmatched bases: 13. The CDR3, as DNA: TGTGCCAGCAGTTTAATTGAGAAAACAGGGGTGGTCTACGAGCAGTACTTC. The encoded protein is CASSLIEKTGVVYEQYF.